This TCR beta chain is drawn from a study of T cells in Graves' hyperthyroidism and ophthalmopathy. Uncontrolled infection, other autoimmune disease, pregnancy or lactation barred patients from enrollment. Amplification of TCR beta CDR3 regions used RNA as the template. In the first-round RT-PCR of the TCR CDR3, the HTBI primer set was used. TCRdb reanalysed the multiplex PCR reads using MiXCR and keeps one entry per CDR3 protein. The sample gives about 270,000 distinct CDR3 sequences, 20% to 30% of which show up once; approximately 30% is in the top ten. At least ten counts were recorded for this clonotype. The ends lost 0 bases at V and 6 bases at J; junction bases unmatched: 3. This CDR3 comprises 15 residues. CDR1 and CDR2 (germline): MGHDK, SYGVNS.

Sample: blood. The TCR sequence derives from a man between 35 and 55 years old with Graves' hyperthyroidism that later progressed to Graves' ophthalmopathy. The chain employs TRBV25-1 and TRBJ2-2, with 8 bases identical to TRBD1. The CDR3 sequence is CASSEYLQGAGELFF. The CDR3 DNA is TGTGCCAGCAGTGAATACTTACAGGGGGCCGGGGAGCTGTTTTTT.